This T cell receptor (beta chain) was identified in a study of blood T cell repertoires in COVID-19. Study information: Acute and convalescent COVID-19 samples came from the United States, Italy and Spain. The cDNA or gDNA used as material had been derived from T cells, B-cell-depleted T cells, or PBMCs.

Authors' processing steps: Estimated nucleated cell counts came from reference gene primer amplification. The method was immunoSEQ multiplex PCR; TCRdb's version includes in-frame clones alone and lacks a portion of them. D and trimming come from the DNA, and the V and J calls and clone size come from that table. This sample carries under 100,000 clones, around four fifths of them seen once, and the ten largest clones take around 3.1%. The sequencing sample was made of peripheral blood. The receptor was isolated from a man in his fifties or sixties with acute or convalescent COVID-19.

In DNA form, the CDR3 reads TGCGCCAGCAGCTTATGGTCCGGGAGCAATCAGCCCCAGCATTTT. This gives the protein CASSLWSGSNQPQHF. The rearrangement joins TRBV5-1 to TRBJ1-5; no firm D call. The V gene lost 2 bases and the J gene lost 1 base, with 10 bases spanning the gap. Germline V gives CDR1 SGHRS, CDR2 YFSETQ. CDR3 length: 15 residues.